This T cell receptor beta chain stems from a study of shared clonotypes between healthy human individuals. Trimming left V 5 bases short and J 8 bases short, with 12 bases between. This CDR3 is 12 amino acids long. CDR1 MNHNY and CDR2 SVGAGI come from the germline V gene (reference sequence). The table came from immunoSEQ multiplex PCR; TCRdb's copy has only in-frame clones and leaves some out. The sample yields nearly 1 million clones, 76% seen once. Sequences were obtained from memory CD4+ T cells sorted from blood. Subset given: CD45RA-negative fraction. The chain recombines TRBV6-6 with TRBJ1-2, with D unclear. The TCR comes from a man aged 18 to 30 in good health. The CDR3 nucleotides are TGTGCCAGCAGTACGGAGATTGGGGGCTACACCTTC. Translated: CASSTEIGGYTF.